These 3 T cell receptor beta chains originate from one sample sequenced in a study of cytomegalovirus exposure and HLA in healthy donors. TCRdb's copy holds only in-frame clones and misses some; the assay was immunoSEQ multiplex PCR. The repertoire holds around 400,000 clones, with 80% to 90% as singletons. Specimen: PBMCs. The source is a woman under 30 in good health and CMV-seronegative.

The V gene is TRBV6-6, the J gene TRBJ1-1; no clear D gene. The CDR3 has 14 residues. Germline assignment: CDR1 MNHNY and CDR2 SVGAGI (reference sequence). V gave up 6 bases and J gave up 1 base, with 12 bases separating them. The CDR3 DNA reads TGTGCCAGCAGGGACGATGGGAGGAACACTGAAGCTTTCTTT. Translated, it gives CASRDDGRNTEAFF.

This chain joins TRBV28 and TRBJ2-6; perhaps TRBD1 as D (6 bases). CDR3 length: 15 amino acids. The germline V gene encodes CDR1 MDHEN and CDR2 SYDVKM. Trimming stripped 1 base from V and 2 bases from J, with 6 bases between. The CDR3 reads CASSLSGAGANVLTF. DNA of the CDR3: TGTGCCAGCAGTTTATCAGGGGCTGGGGCCAACGTCCTGACTTTC.

This sequence joins TRBV28 and TRBJ2-2; 13 nucleotides match TRBD2. The germline CDR1 and CDR2 sequences are MDHEN and SYDVKM. The CDR3 covers 16 residues. V lost 5 bases, J lost 6 bases, and 6 bases stayed unmatched. The CDR3 sequence is CASSIPGLAGSGELFF. The CDR3 DNA sequence: TGTGCCAGCAGTATCCCGGGACTAGCGGGGTCCGGGGAGCTGTTTTTT. The complete variable domain, with remaining parts taken from reference TRBV28 and TRBJ2-2, reads DVKVTQSSRYLVKRTGEKVFLECVQDMDHENMFWYRQDPGLGLRLIYFSYDVKMKEKGDIPEGYSVSREKKERFSLILESASTNQTSMYLCASSIPGLAGSGELFFGEGSRLTVL.